The 25 T cell receptor beta chains below all came from one sample that was sequenced in a study of blood T cell repertoires in COVID-19. Clones were sequenced by immunoSEQ multiplex PCR, and TCRdb holds only the in-frame ones, with some missing. The top ten hold 30% to 45% of the sample, which has 120,000 to 150,000 clones, 80% to 90% seen once. Input material: peripheral blood. These receptor sequences come from a human donor in a cohort sampled during active COVID-19.

J is TRBJ2-7 and V is TRBV5-1; D may be TRBD1 (6 bases). Trimming left V 3 bases short and J 2 bases short, with 21 bases between. Per the germline V gene, CDR1 is SGHRS and CDR2 is YFSETQ. The CDR3 contains 17 residues. CDR3 in DNA: TGCGCCAGCAGCTGGGCCGGGGTGACTACAGGGACCTACGAGCAGTACTTC. Its protein is CASSWAGVTTGTYEQYF.

V is TRBV9 and J is TRBJ2-7; TRBD2 aligns across 16 bases. V lost 4 bases to trimming and J lost 2 bases; unmatched junction nucleotides: 12. The CDR3 spans 19 residues. Germline-derived CDR1 and CDR2 are SGDLS and YYNGEE. The CDR3 region has the DNA TGTGCCAGCAGCCCCACCGGGACTAGCGGGGGGGCCATCCCCTACGAGCAGTACTTC. Translated, it gives CASSPTGTSGGAIPYEQYF.

The count of this clone is one. The chain combines TRBV11-2 with TRBJ2-3; D is possibly TRBD2 (6 bases). Trimming cost V 4 bases and J 1 base, with 12 bases left between them. The V gene's germline CDR1 is SGHAT and CDR2 FQNNGV. CDR3 length equals 15 residues. Written as DNA, the CDR3 is TGTGCCAGCAGCTCTCAAACGGGGGGCACAGATACGCAGTATTTT. Its translation: CASSSQTGGTDTQYF.

The V and J genes are TRBV14 and TRBJ1-2; D unclear. The V end lost 0 bases, the J end lost 8 bases, and 10 bases lay between the germline ends. The CDR3 contains 13 residues. CDR1 SGHDN and CDR2 FVKESK come from the germline V gene. The CDR3 is CASSQDWTGGYTF. In DNA, the CDR3 is TGTGCCAGCAGCCAAGATTGGACGGGGGGCTACACCTTC.

The chain links TRBV19 to TRBJ2-7; 8 nucleotides match TRBD1. After removal of 6 bases from V and 7 bases from J, the junction contained 23 bases not matched to a gene. The CDR3 totals 18 residues. Looked up from germline, CDR1 is LNHDA and CDR2 is SQIVND (reference sequence). The CDR3 here is CASSTRTGPRGLMREQYF. In DNA, the CDR3 is TGTGCCAGTAGCACCCGGACAGGGCCCAGGGGTCTTATGAGGGAGCAGTACTTC.

The sample holds a few counts of this clone. The chain recombines TRBV5-1 with TRBJ1-1, with 8 bases lining up with TRBD1. The V gene end was trimmed by 7 bases and the J gene end by 3 bases; junction bases not matched to a gene: 5. The CDR3 is 13 residues long. The germline gives CDR1 SGHRS, CDR2 YFSETQ. The DNA for the CDR3 is TGCGCCAGCTCCGGACAGGGACACACTGAAGCTTTCTTT. Residues: CASSGQGHTEAFF. The entire variable domain, with the rest obtained from reference TRBV5-1 and TRBJ1-1, is as follows: KAGVTQTPRYLIKTRGQQVTLSCSPISGHRSVSWYQQTPGQGLQFLFEYFSETQRNKGNFPGRFSGRQFSNSRSEMNVSTLELGDSALYLCASSGQGHTEAFFGQGTRLTVV.

This clone came up once. V usage is TRBV18 and J usage is TRBJ2-2; perhaps TRBD1 as D (6 bases). V lost 0 bases to trimming and J lost 6 bases, with 14 bases between them. Germline V gene lookup returns CDR1 KGHSH and CDR2 LQKENI. The CDR3 is 16 amino acids. The CDR3 reads CASSPPTGSVSGELFF. CDR3 coding DNA: TGTGCCAGCTCACCACCAACAGGGAGTGTATCCGGGGAGCTGTTTTTT. Combining the CDR3 with reference TRBV18 and TRBJ2-2 gives the whole variable domain NAGVMQNPRHLVRRRGQEARLRCSPMKGHSHVYWYRQLPEEGLKFMVYLQKENIIDESGMPKERFSAEFPKEGPSILRIQQVVRGDSAAYFCASSPPTGSVSGELFFGEGSRLTVL.

This chain joins TRBV30 and TRBJ1-1; 8 nucleotides agree with TRBD1. There are 16 residues in the CDR3. The V segment lost 0 bases and the J segment 0 bases; nucleotides outside the gene matches: 6. CDR1 GTSNPN and CDR2 SVGIG come from the germline V gene (reference sequence). This CDR3 reads CAWSVRDRFMNTEAFF. In DNA, the CDR3 is TGTGCCTGGAGTGTTAGGGACAGGTTTATGAACACTGAAGCTTTCTTT.

The rearrangement links TRBV4-1 to TRBJ1-2, with a tentative D call TRBD1 (6 bases). There are 13 residues in the CDR3. V gave up 3 bases and J gave up 8 bases, with 13 bases separating them. The germline gives CDR1 MGHRA, CDR2 YSYEKL. CDR3 loop: CASSQMNRDGYTF. The DNA for the CDR3 is TGCGCCAGCAGCCAGATGAACAGGGACGGCTACACCTTC.

This sequence joins TRBV11-3 and TRBJ2-2, with 8 nucleotides matching TRBD1. Trimming cost V 4 bases and J 1 base; bases outside gene matches: 2. CDR3 length equals 15 residues. CDR1 and CDR2 (germline): SGHNT, YENEEA. The CDR3, as DNA: TGTGCCAGCAGCTCGGGGACAGGGAACACCGGGGAGCTGTTTTTT. It yields the protein CASSSGTGNTGELFF.

This sequence joins TRBV5-1 and TRBJ1-3; D not resolved. This CDR3 comprises 14 residues. CDR1 SGHRS and CDR2 YFSETQ come from the germline V gene. Trimming stripped 2 bases from V and 0 bases from J, with 6 bases between. The CDR3 DNA reads as TGCGCCAGCAGCTTATCGAGCTCTGGAAACACCATATATTTT. This codes for CASSLSSSGNTIYF.

The chain recombines TRBV7-9 with TRBJ2-2, with 9 bases lining up with TRBD1. V dropped 5 bases and J dropped 4; count of bases not matched to a gene: 8. This CDR3 region has 16 residues. The germline gives CDR1 SEHNR, CDR2 FQNEAQ (reference sequence). CDR3: CASSIGTGMSTGELFF. CDR3 DNA: TGTGCCAGCAGCATTGGGACAGGGATGAGCACCGGGGAGCTGTTTTTT.

The chain couples TRBV4-1 to TRBJ2-1, with 9 bases fitting TRBD2. The CDR3 consists of 19 residues. The germline V gene encodes CDR1 MGHRA and CDR2 YSYEKL. The junction had 9 bases not matched to a gene; V was cut back by 0 bases and J by 0 bases. The CDR3 loop reads CASSQESSGGHSSYNEQFF. CDR3 DNA sequence: TGCGCCAGCAGCCAAGAGAGTAGCGGGGGCCACAGCTCCTACAATGAGCAGTTCTTC.

This sequence joins TRBV6-2 or TRBV6-3 and TRBJ2-3; TRBD2 agrees at 12 bases. V shed 8 bases, J shed 5 bases, and the junction held 8 bases outside the gene matches. This CDR3 comprises 15 residues. Per germline, CDR1 MNHEY and CDR2 SVGEGT. The DNA for the CDR3 is TGTGCCAGCCGTTCGCGACTAGCGGGGGTAGATACGCAGTATTTT. It translates to CASRSRLAGVDTQYF.

The J gene is TRBJ2-3, the V gene TRBV19, with D unclear. Trimming took 2 bases from V and 2 from J, leaving 8 bases between them. The CDR3 contains 14 residues. In germline, CDR1 is LNHDA, CDR2 SQIVND (reference sequence). The CDR3 bases are TGTGCCAGTAGTATATCTGTCCTCACAGATACGCAGTATTTT. Translated, it gives CASSISVLTDTQYF.

The gene calls are TRBV4-1 and TRBJ2-5; D perhaps matches TRBD2 (5 bases). Germline V gene data show CDR1 as MGHRA and CDR2 as YSYEKL. The CDR3 spans 14 residues. Trimming pared 1 base from V and 3 bases from J, leaving 9 bases between. This chain's CDR3 is CASSQGELKETQYF. CDR3 sequence (DNA): TGCGCCAGCAGCCAAGGGGAGTTGAAAGAGACCCAGTACTTC.

The chain recombines TRBV12-3 or TRBV12-4 with TRBJ1-2; unclear D gene. The CDR3 sequence is 13 residues long. The V gene lost 3 bases and the J gene lost 3 bases, with 8 bases spanning the gap. The CDR3 is CASSFRQDYGYTF. The CDR3 DNA sequence: TGTGCCAGCAGTTTTCGCCAGGACTATGGCTACACCTTC.

This chain links TRBV7-2 with TRBJ2-2, with 7 nucleotides matching TRBD1. The germline V gene encodes CDR1 SGHTA and CDR2 FQGNSA. The CDR3 covers 14 residues. V dropped 7 bases and J dropped 1; count of bases not matched to a gene: 3. The CDR3 coding sequence is TGTGCCAGCAACTACAGGGGGAACACCGGGGAGCTGTTTTTT. This sequence encodes CASNYRGNTGELFF.

J is TRBJ1-1 and V is TRBV18; D gene unclear. CDR1 and CDR2 (germline): KGHSH, LQKENI. V lost 3 bases and J 5 bases, leaving 13 bases between the germline ends. The CDR3 totals 14 residues. The CDR3 sequence: CASSPGSIGTEAFF. In DNA form, the CDR3 reads TGTGCCAGCTCACCGGGGAGCATAGGGACTGAAGCTTTCTTT.

The rearrangement links TRBV7-3 to TRBJ2-3; TRBD2 matches at 7 bases. The germline V gene encodes CDR1 SGHTA and CDR2 FQGTGA. V shed 4 bases and J 0 bases; nucleotides not matched to a gene: 7. This CDR3 region has 16 residues. The CDR3 sequence is CASSSLGRESTDTQYF. The CDR3 DNA reads as TGTGCCAGCAGCTCCCTCGGGCGGGAGAGCACAGATACGCAGTATTTT.

The V gene is TRBV28, the J gene TRBJ1-1; tentative D call: TRBD1 (6 bases). The V gene lost 6 bases and the J gene lost 4 bases, with 15 bases spanning the gap. The length of the CDR3 is 14 residues. Germline V gives CDR1 MDHEN, CDR2 SYDVKM. CDR3: CASSPSDRLTEAFF. The CDR3 DNA sequence: TGTGCCAGCAGCCCTTCCGACAGGCTCACTGAAGCTTTCTTT.

The chain recombines TRBV6-1 with TRBJ1-5; tentative D call: TRBD1 (5 bases). CDR1 and CDR2 from the germline V gene are MNHNS and SASEGT. Between the trimmed V and J ends, which lost 6 bases and 4 bases, there was a span of 10 bases. CDR3 length: 13 residues. The CDR3 region has the DNA TGTGCCAGCAGCCCCCGGGGGAATCAGCCCCAGCATTTT. This translates into CASSPRGNQPQHF.

The rearrangement links TRBV5-6 to TRBJ1-5; 7 bases align to TRBD1. The V and J ends lost 2 bases and 4 bases, in that order; junction bases with no gene match: 0. Germline loops: CDR1 SGHDT, CDR2 YYEEEE. This CDR3 contains 13 residues. The CDR3 spells CASSLQGNQPQHF. In DNA form, the CDR3 reads TGTGCCAGCAGCTTACAGGGGAATCAGCCCCAGCATTTT.

The rearrangement links TRBV19 to TRBJ2-1; 9 bases fit TRBD1. CDR1 and CDR2 (germline): LNHDA, SQIVND (reference sequence). Unmatched junction bases numbered 6, after V lost 3 bases and J lost 6 bases. The CDR3 has 15 residues. CDR3 protein: CASSMGDRVFNEQFF. CDR3 coding DNA: TGTGCCAGTAGTATGGGGGACAGGGTTTTCAATGAGCAGTTCTTC.

This rearrangement joins TRBV7-9 to TRBJ2-1; TRBD2 aligns across 15 bases. The V gene end was trimmed by 1 base and the J gene end by 7 bases; junction bases not matched to a gene: 5. Germline CDR1 SEHNR, CDR2 FQNEAQ (reference sequence). The CDR3 extends over 17 amino acids. The CDR3 bases are TGTGCCAGCAGCTTAGGGACTAGCGGGGGGGCCGGGAATGAGCAGTTCTTC. Translation gives CASSLGTSGGAGNEQFF.